This T cell receptor (beta chain) was captured in a study of cytomegalovirus exposure and HLA in healthy donors. Findings and limits, study-wide: As a later analysis revealed, the rate of TCR association differed by HLA locus, with DRB1 most and HLA-C fewest. A few chains linked to CMV were shown in vitro to be specific for CMV antigens. As was reported, the HLA-A and HLA-B alleles of most subjects were accurately predicted from TCR beta sequences.

Remarks on this clone: Its antigen is still unknown.

Both 60 Vbeta primers and 13 Jbeta primers went into the PCR. The table came from immunoSEQ multiplex PCR; TCRdb's copy has only in-frame clones and leaves some out. The sample lists 98,000 or so clones; roughly four fifths were seen once. The CDR3 loop spans 15 amino acids. Germline V gene sequence: CDR1 KGHSH, CDR2 LQKENI. Trimming cost V 4 bases and J 8 bases, with 17 bases left between them. The receptor's source is a human donor in good health. V is TRBV18 and J is TRBJ1-4; D possibly corresponds to TRBD1 (6 bases). The sequenced sample was PBMCs. CDR3 sequence (DNA): TGTGCCAGCTCACTAGTATTCGACAGGCGGGAAAAACTGTTTTTT. It yields the protein CASSLVFDRREKLFF.